Presented here are 9 T cell receptor beta chains from one specimen sequenced in a study of CD8 T cells in Susac syndrome. RNA, at about 0.45 to 1 ug, was reverse transcribed with random hexamers. Via MiXCR, TCRdb re-called the immunoSEQ multiplex PCR reads, giving one row per CDR3 protein. Here the sample spans approximately 150,000 distinct CDR3 sequences, 94% being singletons. Sample: CD4+ T cells from PBMCs. The source of these receptors is a human donor with multiple sclerosis.

This clonotype was seen only once. V gene TRBV27 combines with J gene TRBJ2-1; D perhaps matches TRBD1 (5 bases). The V and J ends lost 3 bases and 6 bases respectively, with 9 bases between them. The CDR3 is 13 amino acids. The germline V gene has CDR1 MNHEY and CDR2 SMNVEV (reference sequence). The CDR3 loop reads CASSFLDSNEQFF. The CDR3 DNA follows: TGTGCCAGCAGTTTCCTCGACAGCAATGAGCAGTTCTTC.

The chain has TRBV11-2 and TRBJ2-2, with 7 nucleotides matching TRBD1. V was pared by 5 bases and J by 5 bases, with 5 bases of the junction left unmatched. The CDR3 is made up of 14 amino acids. Germline CDR1 is SGHAT and CDR2 is FQNNGV. As DNA, the CDR3 is TGTGCCAGCAGCCAGGGGGACGAGACCGGGGAGCTGTTTTTT. Translated: CASSQGDETGELFF.

The chain combines TRBV29-1 with TRBJ2-7; D may be TRBD1 (6 bases). The ends were cut back, 7 bases at V and 3 bases at J, with 13 bases in the middle. Germline loops: CDR1 SQVTM, CDR2 ANQGSEA. This CDR3 has 12 residues. DNA of the CDR3: TGCAGCGCCTCGGACAGCTACTACGAGCAGTACTTC. This translates into CSASDSYYEQYF.

The CDR3 bases are TGTGCCAGCAGTTTAACAGGGGGCACTGGGGCCAACGTCCTGACTTTC. Protein product: CASSLTGGTGANVLTF. The genes are TRBV27 and TRBJ2-6; 9 nucleotides align to TRBD1. V was pared by 2 bases and J by 2 bases, with 1 base of the junction left unmatched. The CDR3 length is 16 residues. Germline assignment: CDR1 MNHEY and CDR2 SMNVEV (reference sequence).

The chain uses TRBV23-1 and TRBJ1-2, with D hard to call. TRBV23-1 qualifies as an ORF whose function is uncertain. V shed 6 bases and J shed 3 bases, with 14 bases lying between them. This CDR3 comprises 14 residues. The CDR3 nucleotides read TGCGCCAGCAGCCAACTTCCCGGACACTATGGCTACACCTTC. This encodes CASSQLPGHYGYTF.

The chain is built from TRBV19 and TRBJ2-1; unclear D gene. CDR1 and CDR2 from the germline V gene are LNHDA and SQIVND (reference sequence). The CDR3 extends over 14 amino acids. V dropped 7 bases and J dropped 0 bases, with 10 bases sitting between them. This CDR3 reads CASTPARSYNEQFF. In nucleotides, the CDR3 is TGTGCCAGTACCCCAGCTCGCTCCTACAATGAGCAGTTCTTC.

Only one count was recorded for this clonotype. This sequence joins TRBV28 and TRBJ2-6, with D unclear. The CDR3 has 15 amino acids. Germline V gene data show CDR1 as MDHEN and CDR2 as SYDVKM. Trimming stripped 6 bases from V and 0 bases from J, with 9 bases between. In DNA form, the CDR3 reads TGTGCCAGCAGCCCCTGGAGCTCTGGGGCCAACGTCCTGACTTTC. Translation: CASSPWSSGANVLTF. The variable domain in full, with the rest retrieved from reference TRBV28 and TRBJ2-6, is DVKVTQSSRYLVKRTGEKVFLECVQDMDHENMFWYRQDPGLGLRLIYFSYDVKMKEKGDIPEGYSVSREKKERFSLILESASTNQTSMYLCASSPWSSGANVLTFGAGSRLTVL.

The sample holds one count of this clonotype. The chain recombines TRBV7-9 with TRBJ1-1; the D gene is possibly TRBD1 (6 bases). Per germline, CDR1 SEHNR and CDR2 FQNEAQ (reference sequence). The V and J ends lost 6 bases and 4 bases respectively, with 15 bases between them. The CDR3 covers 14 residues. The CDR3 DNA reads TGTGCCAGCAGTATACAGGGCGGCGGCACTGAAGCTTTCTTT. Its protein product is CASSIQGGGTEAFF.

The chain is built from TRBV7-9 and TRBJ2-5; D possibly corresponds to TRBD2 (6 bases). CDR1 is SEHNR and CDR2 is FQNEAQ in the germline V gene (reference sequence). The CDR3 is made up of 14 amino acids. Trimming took 2 bases from V and 3 from J, leaving 10 bases between them. The CDR3 is CASSLMASEETQYF. The CDR3, as DNA: TGTGCCAGCAGCTTAATGGCTAGCGAAGAGACCCAGTACTTC.